The 25 T cell receptor beta chains reported below all come from one sample, sequenced in a study of blood T cell repertoires in COVID-19. TCRdb's copy holds only in-frame clones and misses some; the assay was immunoSEQ multiplex PCR. Here the sample spans under 200,000 clones, approximately 85% being singletons. The sample taken for sequencing was peripheral blood. The receptors originated from a woman older than 75 with acute or convalescent COVID-19.

The rearrangement links TRBV6-5 to TRBJ1-3; D unresolved. Per the germline V gene, CDR1 is MNHEY and CDR2 is SVGAGI. V was trimmed by 6 bases and J by 3 bases, leaving 6 bases between them. The CDR3 runs 12 residues. CDR3 coding DNA: TGTGCCAGCAGGGCCAATGGAAACACCATATATTTT. This sequence encodes CASRANGNTIYF.

This sequence joins TRBV3-1 (or the pseudogene TRBV3-2) and TRBJ2-3; D possibly corresponds to TRBD2 (7 bases). The V and J ends lost 8 bases and 2 bases respectively, with 17 bases between them. CDR3 length: 15 amino acids. The germline V gene has CDR1 LGHDT and CDR2 YNNKEL (reference sequence). For the CDR3, the DNA is TGTGCCAGCTGCCGTGGGGGGGGCTTCACAGATACGCAGTATTTT. Translation gives CASCRGGGFTDTQYF.

This chain joins TRBV4-1 and TRBJ2-5, with D uncertain. Deletions cut 6 bases from V and 2 bases from J, with 10 bases between. Germline V gene lookup returns CDR1 MGHRA and CDR2 YSYEKL. This CDR3 is 13 amino acids long. CDR3 coding DNA: TGCGCCAGCAGTCGACTCCCTCAAGAGACCCAGTACTTC. Its protein is CASSRLPQETQYF.

This clone was counted a single time. The rearrangement uses TRBV6-5 and TRBJ1-1; 7 bases are a match to TRBD1. Per germline, CDR1 MNHEY and CDR2 SVGAGI. The V gene end was trimmed by 6 bases and the J gene end by 4 bases; junction bases not matched to a gene: 11. The CDR3 is 15 residues long. CDR3 sequence: CASRLDRVLPTEAFF. DNA of the CDR3: TGTGCCAGCAGACTTGACAGGGTCCTACCCACTGAAGCTTTCTTT.

This chain links TRBV7-9 with TRBJ2-3, with D tentatively TRBD2 (6 bases). In germline, CDR1 is SEHNR, CDR2 FQNEAQ (reference sequence). Trimming took 5 bases from V and 2 from J, leaving 11 bases between them. CDR3 size: 14 residues. DNA for the CDR3: TGTGCCAGCAGCGCTGCGGGAATCACAGATACGCAGTATTTT. It codes for CASSAAGITDTQYF.

The J gene is TRBJ1-4, the V gene TRBV10-3; D not certain. The ends were cut back, 1 base at V and 3 bases at J, with 9 bases in the middle. CDR3 length equals 15 residues. Germline assignment: CDR1 ENHRY and CDR2 SYGVKD. The CDR3 protein is CAISEFGGPNEKLFF. In nucleotides, the CDR3 is TGTGCCATCAGTGAGTTTGGAGGGCCTAATGAAAAACTGTTTTTT.

The CDR3 sequence is CASSEYPGDEQFF. The CDR3 DNA follows: TGTGCCAGCAGTGAATATCCCGGGGATGAGCAGTTCTTC. J is TRBJ2-1 and V is TRBV2; D possibly corresponds to TRBD2 (5 bases). Germline V gene lookup returns CDR1 SNHLY and CDR2 FYNNEI. V shed 2 bases and J shed 8 bases, with 10 bases lying between them. The CDR3 runs to 13 residues.

V usage is TRBV29-1 and J usage is TRBJ2-1, with TRBD2 matching over 9 bases. Germline assignment: CDR1 SQVTM and CDR2 ANQGSEA. V shed 8 bases and J 6 bases; nucleotides not matched to a gene: 14. The CDR3 is 15 residues long. As DNA, the CDR3 is TGCAGCACTGGCCGGTTCGGCGGGAGGGGCAATGAGCAGTTCTTC. It yields the protein CSTGRFGGRGNEQFF.

The gene calls are TRBV9 and TRBJ1-5, with D unresolved. V lost 0 bases to trimming and J lost 5 bases, with 9 bases between them. In germline, CDR1 is SGDLS, CDR2 YYNGEE. The CDR3 is 14 amino acids. CDR3 loop: CASSVDVGDQPQHF. The CDR3 region has the DNA TGTGCCAGCAGCGTAGACGTGGGCGATCAGCCCCAGCATTTT.

The chain is built from TRBV5-4 and TRBJ1-2, with 8 bases aligning to TRBD1. CDR1 is SGHNT and CDR2 is YYREEE in the germline V gene (reference sequence). The CDR3 extends over 15 amino acids. After removal of 3 bases from V and 5 bases from J, the junction contained 9 bases not matched to a gene. The CDR3 DNA is TGTGCCAGCAGCTCAATTACAGGGGGTTTGTATGGCTACACCTTC. This codes for CASSSITGGLYGYTF.

This chain uses TRBV5-8 with TRBJ2-7; the D gene is possibly TRBD2 (5 bases). This CDR3 spans 13 amino acids. V lost 6 bases to trimming and J lost 5 bases, with 15 bases between them. CDR1 and CDR2 (germline): SGHTS, YDEGEE. The CDR3 sequence: CASMWENVHEQYF. CDR3 nucleotides: TGTGCCAGCATGTGGGAGAATGTCCACGAGCAGTACTTC.

This clone was counted once. The genes are TRBV12-3 or TRBV12-4 and TRBJ1-1, with D hard to call. CDR3 size: 13 residues. Trimming took off 3 bases at V and 4 bases at J, with 9 bases between the two ends. For the CDR3, the DNA is TGTGCCAGCAGTTTTTCCTCCGGCACTGAAGCTTTCTTT. Protein product: CASSFSSGTEAFF.

The chain links TRBV5-5 to TRBJ1-5; 7 nucleotides align to TRBD1. This CDR3 comprises 16 residues. Germline lookup yields CDR1 SGHKS and CDR2 YYEKEE (reference sequence). V shed 1 base, J shed 2 bases, and the junction held 6 bases outside the gene matches. The DNA for the CDR3 is TGTGCCAGCAGCTTGTTAGTAACAGGGGGCAATCAGCCCCAGCATTTT. It yields the protein CASSLLVTGGNQPQHF.

The CDR3 reads CASRTDSYNEQFF. In DNA, the CDR3 is TGTGCCAGCAGAACCGACTCGTACAATGAGCAGTTCTTC. This sequence joins TRBV5-4 and TRBJ2-1; D is unclear. The length of the CDR3 is 13 residues. Germline CDR1 reads SGHNT; CDR2 reads YYREEE (reference sequence). The V end lost 5 bases, the J end lost 4 bases, and 10 bases lay between the germline ends.

The chain links TRBV2 to TRBJ1-4; perhaps TRBD1 as D (5 bases). V lost 2 bases to trimming and J lost 11 bases, with 15 bases between them. The CDR3 sequence is 14 residues long. Germline loops: CDR1 SNHLY, CDR2 FYNNEI. Written as DNA, the CDR3 is TGTGCCAGCAGTGAAAATGGGGCTGGATGGAAACTGTTTTTT. This encodes CASSENGAGWKLFF.

The gene calls are TRBV5-5 and TRBJ2-3; TRBD1 is a possible D gene (6 bases). The V and J ends lost 0 bases and 6 bases respectively, with 14 bases between them. Germline loops: CDR1 SGHKS, CDR2 YYEKEE (reference sequence). The CDR3 contains 15 residues. The CDR3 sequence: CASSLAGGASDTQYF. The CDR3 DNA follows: TGTGCCAGCAGCTTGGCTGGGGGCGCTTCCGATACGCAGTATTTT.

The chain links TRBV19 to TRBJ2-6, with TRBD1 matching over 11 bases. The germline V gene has CDR1 LNHDA and CDR2 SQIVND (reference sequence). This CDR3 contains 17 residues. V lost 6 bases, J lost 2 bases, and 6 bases stayed unmatched. The CDR3 DNA reads as TGTGCCAGTAGGAAGGGACAGGGGGTCACTGGGGCCAACGTCCTGACTTTC. Its protein product is CASRKGQGVTGANVLTF. The whole variable domain, filled in from reference TRBV19 and TRBJ2-6, reads DGGITQSPKYLFRKEGQNVTLSCEQNLNHDAMYWYRQDPGQGLRLIYYSQIVNDFQKGDIAEGYSVSREKKESFPLTVTSAQKNPTAFYLCASRKGQGVTGANVLTFGAGSRLTVL.

The V gene is TRBV4-3, the J gene TRBJ2-7, with D maybe TRBD1 (5 bases). The CDR3 covers 15 residues. Between the trimmed V and J ends, which lost 1 base and 5 bases, there was a span of 15 bases. From germline, CDR1 is LGHNA and CDR2 YSLEER. CDR3 loop: CASSQAQGPMNEQYF. In DNA form, the CDR3 reads TGCGCCAGCAGCCAAGCCCAGGGCCCCATGAACGAGCAGTACTTC.

The chain is built from TRBV29-1 and TRBJ1-1; 10 bases are shared with TRBD1. V trimming: 7 bases; J trimming: 4 bases; junction bases outside the gene matches: 3. CDR1 is SQVTM, CDR2 ANQGSEA, per germline. This CDR3 contains 12 residues. In DNA form, the CDR3 reads TGCAGCGGAGGACAGGGGGGCACTGAAGCTTTCTTT. Encoded protein: CSGGQGGTEAFF.

CDR3 nucleotides: TGTGCCAGCAGTTTTATCAGGAGGGATCGCACTGAAGCTTTCTTT. Translated, it gives CASSFIRRDRTEAFF. The chain joins TRBV6-2 or TRBV6-3 to TRBJ1-1; D is undetermined. Germline lookup yields CDR1 MNHEY and CDR2 SVGEGT. Trimming cost V 4 bases and J 4 bases, with 16 bases left between them. This CDR3 comprises 15 residues.

The chain couples TRBV6-5 to TRBJ1-6; the D is unclear. Trimming shortened V by 3 bases and J by 6 bases, and 9 bases separated the two germline ends. There are 14 residues in the CDR3. Germline V lookup: CDR1 MNHEY, CDR2 SVGAGI. DNA of the CDR3: TGTGCCAGCAGTTATCTGGGGAGTAATTCACCCCTCCACTTT. This sequence encodes CASSYLGSNSPLHF.

This chain's CDR3 is CASSVHGLRNGYTF. DNA of the CDR3: TGTGCCAGTAGTGTCCATGGTTTGAGGAATGGCTACACCTTC. The chain joins TRBV19 to TRBJ1-2; D not certain. Trimming cost V 5 bases and J 6 bases, with 16 bases left between them. Looked up from germline, CDR1 is LNHDA and CDR2 is SQIVND (reference sequence). The CDR3 consists of 14 residues. Full variable domain (remainder filled in from reference TRBV19 and TRBJ1-2): DGGITQSPKYLFRKEGQNVTLSCEQNLNHDAMYWYRQDPGQGLRLIYYSQIVNDFQKGDIAEGYSVSREKKESFPLTVTSAQKNPTAFYLCASSVHGLRNGYTFGSGTRLTVV.

The chain uses TRBV30 and TRBJ1-5; a weak D match, TRBD1 (5 bases). Germline V gene data show CDR1 as GTSNPN and CDR2 as SVGIG (reference sequence). V shed 4 bases and J shed 2 bases, with 12 bases lying between them. The CDR3 length is 14 residues. The CDR3 DNA follows: TGTGCCTGGACTGGGACTCTGGGCAATCAGCCCCAGCATTTT. Amino acid sequence: CAWTGTLGNQPQHF.

The chain is built from TRBV19 and TRBJ1-1; D is uncertain. V was shortened by 5 bases and J by 1 base, with 11 bases between the two germline ends. Per germline, CDR1 LNHDA and CDR2 SQIVND (reference sequence). The CDR3 covers 14 residues. CDR3 sequence: CASSVKRENTEAFF. DNA for the CDR3: TGTGCCAGTAGTGTTAAGAGGGAGAACACTGAAGCTTTCTTT.

This chain uses TRBV27 with TRBJ1-3; D may be TRBD1 (5 bases). The germline V and J ends were trimmed by 0 bases and 4 bases, with 10 bases remaining between them. From germline, CDR1 is MNHEY and CDR2 SMNVEV (reference sequence). The CDR3 sequence is 15 residues long. The CDR3 region has the DNA TGTGCCAGCAGTTTATCGGCAGGGTCAGGAAACACCATATATTTT. Translation gives CASSLSAGSGNTIYF.